This entry concerns a single T cell receptor (beta chain). These data are taken from a study of blood T cell repertoires in COVID-19. Study context: Resolution of symptoms, clearance, or two negative PCRs was present in recovered Cohort 3 donors.

The age range of participants was about 18 to 100 years, with residence in about two dozen US areas. Looked up from germline, CDR1 is LNHDA and CDR2 is SQIVND (reference sequence). The CDR3 sequence is 15 residues long. The V and J ends lost 6 bases and 5 bases, in that order; junction bases with no gene match: 12. Sequencing used immunoSEQ multiplex PCR; TCRdb keeps in-frame clones, though not all of them. The top ten hold 3% to 3.5% of the sample, which has 200,000 to 250,000 clones, approximately 87% seen once. The specimen was PBMCs or T cells enriched from blood (not recorded which). V and J are TRBV19 and TRBJ2-5; 7 nucleotides line up with TRBD1. This receptor was obtained from a woman in her 50s in a cohort exposed to, infected with or recovered from COVID-19 (not recorded which). CDR3 in DNA: TGTGCCAGTAGCGAGACAGGGATCTCGAGGGAGACCCAGTACTTC. Its translation is CASSETGISRETQYF.